This is a list of T cell receptor beta chains from one sample in a study of cytomegalovirus exposure and HLA in healthy donors. Clones were sequenced by immunoSEQ multiplex PCR, and TCRdb holds only the in-frame ones, with some missing. The repertoire holds approximately 170,000 clones, with roughly 80% as singletons. The sample taken for sequencing was PBMCs. These receptors all stem from a male donor in good health and CMV-seronegative. The CDR3 runs from the conserved cysteine through the conserved F or W. A D gene is named only where the DNA matches it firmly. Expanded clones get a size class; other rows say once, few or many, or leave the size out.

>TRBV6-5|.|15|TRBJ2-7|TRBD1
TGTGCCAGCAGCTCCGGGACAGGGAGCTCCTACGAGCAGTACTTC
CASSSGTGSSYEQYF
>TRBV12-5|few|17|TRBJ2-2|TRBD2
TGTGCTAGTGGTTTTCTAGCGGGGGCTACGGGGACCGGGGAGCTGTTTTTT
CASGFLAGATGTGELFF
>TRBV15|.|15|TRBJ1-6|.
TGTGCCACCAGCAGAGATCGCCCCGGAGATTCACCCCTCCACTTT
CATSRDRPGDSPLHF
>TRBV11-1|.|15|TRBJ2-7|TRBD1
TGTGCCAGCAGCTTAGAGGGACAGAGCTCCTACGAGCAGTACTTC
CASSLEGQSSYEQYF
>TRBV6-1|.|15|TRBJ1-2|TRBD1
TGTGCCAGCAGTGAATCGGGGACAGTTAACTATGGCTACACCTTC
CASSESGTVNYGYTF
>TRBV6-5|few|15|TRBJ1-1|.
TGTGCCCCACGGACGGGAATTACTATGAACACTGAAGCTTTCTTT
CAPRTGITMNTEAFF
>TRBV15|.|16|TRBJ2-7|TRBD1
TGTGCCACCAGCGCAGGGGGCTCTACGCTGGTATACGAGCAGTACTTC
CATSAGGSTLVYEQYF
>TRBV30|.|16|TRBJ1-2|.
TGTGCCTGGAGCCACGGGGGGGGGAGCGGTAACTATGGCTACACCTTC
CAWSHGGGSGNYGYTF
>TRBV6-5|.|14|TRBJ2-7|TRBD1
TGTGCCAGCAGTTCAAGGGACAGTTTTCGTGAGCAGTACTTC
CASSSRDSFREQYF
>TRBV18|.|18|TRBJ1-6|TRBD1
TGTGCCAGCTCACCAACTAGGGACAGGGGAGGACTCTGGTCACCCCTCCACTTT
CASSPTRDRGGLWSPLHF
>TRBV6-6|.|16|TRBJ1-2|TRBD1
TGTGCCAGCAGTTACTCGAGGGACAGTTCAGCCTATGGCTACACCTTC
CASSYSRDSSAYGYTF
>TRBV9|once|14|TRBJ2-5|.
TGTGCCAGCAGCCAAAAGGTGGTAGCGGAGACCCAGTACTTC
CASSQKVVAETQYF
>TRBV28|.|15|TRBJ1-2|.
TGTGCCAGCAGTCCTTTAGACAGGTCGGGAGGAGGCTACACCTTC
CASSPLDRSGGGYTF
>TRBV5-4|.|14|TRBJ2-1|.
TGTGCCAGCAGCTTGCCCGGGGTTAACAATGAGCAGTTCTTC
CASSLPGVNNEQFF
>TRBV4-2|.|16|TRBJ2-1|.
TGTGCCAGCAGCCAAGCGGAGGGACTTTTCTACAATGAGCAGTTCTTC
CASSQAEGLFYNEQFF
>TRBV5-1|.|16|TRBJ2-3|.
TGCGCCAGCAGCGCGGAGGGGACAGACAGCACAGATACGCAGTATTTT
CASSAEGTDSTDTQYF
>TRBV28|.|15|TRBJ2-7|TRBD1
TGTGCCAGCACCCCCGTCGGGACAGTCCCCTACGAGCAGTACTTC
CASTPVGTVPYEQYF
>TRBV7-9|few|14|TRBJ2-1|.
TGTGCCAGCAGCCCCGACAGCTATGACAATGAGCAGTTCTTC
CASSPDSYDNEQFF
>TRBV9|once|13|TRBJ2-1|.
TGTGCCAGCAGCGGCGGGACTTCAAATGAGCAGTTCTTC
CASSGGTSNEQFF
>TRBV27|.|15|TRBJ2-3|TRBD2
TGTGCCAGCAGCCCCACTAGCGGGATTACAGATACGCAGTATTTT
CASSPTSGITDTQYF
>TRBV6-5|.|15|TRBJ1-5|.
TGTGCCAGCAGTTACTCGGGAGATAGCAATCAGCCCCAGCATTTT
CASSYSGDSNQPQHF
>TRBV13|few|16|TRBJ1-3|TRBD1
TGTGCCAGCAGCCCAAGAGCAGGGGGCTATGGAAACACCATATATTTT
CASSPRAGGYGNTIYF
>TRBV11-2|.|15|TRBJ2-3|TRBD2
TGTGCCAGCAGAGTAGCGGGGGGGAGGGCAGATACGCAGTATTTT
CASRVAGGRADTQYF
>TRBV6-5|once|14|TRBJ2-1|.
TGTGCCAGCAGTTCCTGGACTTCGAACAATGAGCAGTTCTTC
CASSSWTSNNEQFF
>TRBV5-4|few|17|TRBJ2-6|TRBD1
TGTGCCAGCAGCAAGCCGGGACAGGGTGTTGGGGCCAACGTCCTGACTTTC
CASSKPGQGVGANVLTF
>TRBV2|.|15|TRBJ1-2|.
TGTGCCAGCAGTGAGACTAAAAACGGAGGCTATGGCTACACCTTC
CASSETKNGGYGYTF
>TRBV28|once|19|TRBJ1-1|TRBD1
TGTGCCAGCAGTTTAGTCGTGGGACAGGGGGCGAGGATGAACACTGAAGCTTTCTTT
CASSLVVGQGARMNTEAFF
>TRBV9|once|18|TRBJ1-6|TRBD1
TGTGCCAGCAGCGGGAGGGGCCCCACCGGGACAGAAAATTCACCCCTCCACTTT
CASSGRGPTGTENSPLHF
>TRBV6-1|.|14|TRBJ2-1|.
TGTGCCAGCAGATGGGCCAGCTCCTACAATGAGCAGTTCTTC
CASRWASSYNEQFF
>TRBV30|.|16|TRBJ2-7|TRBD1
TGTGCCTGGTCCCCTCCCCGCGCCGGGACAGGGACCGAGCAGTACTTC
CAWSPPRAGTGTEQYF
>TRBV19|many|14|TRBJ2-7|TRBD2
TGTGCCAGTAGTATGACTAGCGACGCCTACGAGCAGTACTTC
CASSMTSDAYEQYF
>TRBV5-1|.|16|TRBJ2-7|TRBD1
TGCGCCAGCAGCTTGGTCCCCGGGACAGGGTCCTACGAGCAGTACTTC
CASSLVPGTGSYEQYF
>TRBV5-1|few|14|TRBJ2-1|.
TGCGCCAGCTGTTTAGGACAGACCTACAATGAGCAGTTCTTC
CASCLGQTYNEQFF
>TRBV9|.|15|TRBJ2-7|TRBD2
TGTGCCAGCAGCGTACGTAGCGGGGCGGACTACGAGCAGTACTTC
CASSVRSGADYEQYF
>TRBV27|.|16|TRBJ2-1|TRBD2
TGTGCCAGCAGTTTCTACCTAGCGGGACTTGCGGATGAGCAGTTCTTC
CASSFYLAGLADEQFF
>TRBV19|.|14|TRBJ1-5|.
TGTGCCAGTACCTTGGGGACATTGGATCAGCCCCAGCATTTT
CASTLGTLDQPQHF
>TRBV29-1|.|13|TRBJ2-7|TRBD2
TGCAGCGTACCGGGACTAGGTTCCTACGAGCAGTACTTC
CSVPGLGSYEQYF
>TRBV4-2|.|19|TRBJ2-4|TRBD2
TGTGCCAGCAGCCAAGATCGGAACAGCGGGGGGGCCGGATGGTACATTCAGTACTTC
CASSQDRNSGGAGWYIQYF
>TRBV14|.|16|TRBJ2-2|TRBD1
TGTGCCAGCAGCCGATTGGGACAGGGGGCTATCGGGGAGCTGTTTTTT
CASSRLGQGAIGELFF
>TRBV6-1|.|14|TRBJ1-5|.
TGTGCCAGCAGCTCAGCGGGCAGCAATCAGCCCCAGCATTTT
CASSSAGSNQPQHF
>TRBV7-9|.|15|TRBJ2-1|TRBD2
TGTGCCAGCAGCCTTCTAGCGGCCCTATACAATGAGCAGTTCTTC
CASSLLAALYNEQFF
>TRBV7-2|.|16|TRBJ1-5|.
TGTGCCAGCAGCTTAGCGAGGAATCCCCGCAATCAGCCCCAGCATTTT
CASSLARNPRNQPQHF
>TRBV4-2|.|15|TRBJ2-7|.
TGTGCCAGCAGCCACCGACGGAGTTCTTCCTACGAGCAGTACTTC
CASSHRRSSSYEQYF
>TRBV4-3|.|15|TRBJ2-1|.
TGCGCCAGCAGCCAAGAACCTAGCTCGGCCAATGAGCAGTTCTTC
CASSQEPSSANEQFF
>TRBV7-2|.|15|TRBJ2-7|TRBD2
TGTGCCAGCAGCCCCAACGGGGGGGGGTCCTACGAGCAGTACTTC
CASSPNGGGSYEQYF
>TRBV7-3|.|15|TRBJ2-3|TRBD1
TGTGCCAGCAGGCGGACAGGGGGGGAGACAGATACGCAGTATTTT
CASRRTGGETDTQYF
>TRBV7-2|.|15|TRBJ1-6|.
TGTGCCAGCAGCTCGGACAGCTCCTATAATTCACCCCTCCACTTT
CASSSDSSYNSPLHF
>TRBV29-1|.|14|TRBJ2-2|.
TGCAGCGTTGACGCTAGCGTAGGCACCGGGGAGCTGTTTTTT
CSVDASVGTGELFF
>TRBV6-6|.|13|TRBJ1-2|.
TGTGCCAGCAGTCAGTCGCCTAACTATGGCTACACCTTC
CASSQSPNYGYTF
>TRBV19|.|13|TRBJ1-2|.
TGTGCCAGTAGTATAATGGGCAACTATGGCTACACCTTC
CASSIMGNYGYTF
>TRBV9|.|16|TRBJ2-1|TRBD2
TGTGCCAGCAGCGTGGAAGCTAGCGGCTCCTACAATGAGCAGTTCTTC
CASSVEASGSYNEQFF
>TRBV5-4|.|15|TRBJ2-3|.
TGTGCCAGCAGCTTTTACTCCGGGGGCACAGATACGCAGTATTTT
CASSFYSGGTDTQYF
>TRBV25-1|.|13|TRBJ2-1|.
TGTGCCAGCTATGGACTCAACCGGGATGAGCAGTTCTTC
CASYGLNRDEQFF